This T cell receptor (beta chain) is from a study of cytomegalovirus exposure and HLA in healthy donors. PCR employed 60 Vbeta and 13 Jbeta primers. The data were produced by immunoSEQ multiplex PCR, yet TCRdb's version contains in-frame clones alone and is incomplete. The repertoire table contains under 90,000 clones. The sequencing input was PBMCs. The source of this sequence is a man aged 50-60 years in good health and CMV-seropositive.

The CDR3 reads CASNTALNTEAFF. The CDR3 DNA sequence: TGTGCCAGCAACACAGCTCTGAACACTGAAGCTTTCTTT. The rearrangement links TRBV28 to TRBJ1-1; D is ambiguous. The germline V gene has CDR1 MDHEN and CDR2 SYDVKM. V was pared by 7 bases and J by 0 bases, with 9 bases between. CDR3 length: 13 amino acids.